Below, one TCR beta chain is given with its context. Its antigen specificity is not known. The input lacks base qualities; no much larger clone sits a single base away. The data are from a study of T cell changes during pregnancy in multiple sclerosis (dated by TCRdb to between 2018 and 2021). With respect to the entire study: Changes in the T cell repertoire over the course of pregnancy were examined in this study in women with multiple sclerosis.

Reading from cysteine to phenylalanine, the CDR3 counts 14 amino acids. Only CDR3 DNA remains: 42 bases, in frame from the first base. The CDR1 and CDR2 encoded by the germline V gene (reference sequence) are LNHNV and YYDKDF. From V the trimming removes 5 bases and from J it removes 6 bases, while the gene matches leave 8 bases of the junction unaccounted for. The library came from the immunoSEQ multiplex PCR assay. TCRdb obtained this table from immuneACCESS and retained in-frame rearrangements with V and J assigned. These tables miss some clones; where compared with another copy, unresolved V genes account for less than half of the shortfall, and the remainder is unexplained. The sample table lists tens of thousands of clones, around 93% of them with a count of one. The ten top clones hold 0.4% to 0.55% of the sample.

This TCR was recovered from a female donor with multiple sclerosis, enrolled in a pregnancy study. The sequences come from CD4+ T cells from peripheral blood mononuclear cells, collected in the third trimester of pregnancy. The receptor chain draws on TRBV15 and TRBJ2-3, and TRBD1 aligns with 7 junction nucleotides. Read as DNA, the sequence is TGTGCCACCAGCCTTATGAGGGGGCGGGATACGCAGTATTTT. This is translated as CATSLMRGRDTQYF.